What follows are 18 T cell receptor beta chains derived from one specimen sequenced in a study of T-cell memory formation after mild COVID-19. TCRdb re-derived calls from the 5' RACE reads in MiXCR, one entry per CDR3 protein. The sample holds about 560,000 distinct CDR3 sequences, approximately 19% seen once. Input material: PBMCs or a T cell subset sorted from them (not recorded which). The receptors derive from an adult woman who had mild COVID-19 (a few samples of this study predate the infection). Cell type and time point are not known.

CDR3 nucleotides: TGCAGTGCTAGAGTAGCGGGAGGGCCGATGGGAATAGATACGCAGTATTTT. As protein: CSARVAGGPMGIDTQYF. The chain carries TRBV20-1 and TRBJ2-3, with 11 positions matching TRBD2. The junction had 11 bases not matched to a gene; V was cut back by 1 base and J by 5 bases. The CDR3 covers 17 residues. Germline V lookup: CDR1 DFQATT, CDR2 SNEGSKA (reference sequence).

J is TRBJ1-2 and V is TRBV2; 8 bases line up with TRBD1. The CDR3 runs to 16 residues. Germline-derived CDR1 and CDR2 are SNHLY and FYNNEI. The J segment lost 5 bases and the V segment lost 5 bases, leaving 13 bases of the junction unmatched. The CDR3 DNA is TGTGCCAGCAGTTACTCCGGACAGGGTCTTCCTTATGGCTACACCTTC. This encodes CASSYSGQGLPYGYTF.

The V and J genes are TRBV18 and TRBJ2-2, with D unresolved. CDR3 length: 15 amino acids. Germline CDR1 reads KGHSH; CDR2 reads LQKENI. Trimming cost V 1 base and J 5 bases, with 11 bases left between them. The CDR3 nucleotides read TGTGCCAGCTCACCACTAAGCAGGTCAACCGGGGAGCTGTTTTTT. Amino acids: CASSPLSRSTGELFF.

This clonotype was found a few times. The rearrangement uses TRBV19 and TRBJ2-1, with D uncertain. The germline CDR1 and CDR2 sequences are LNHDA and SQIVND (reference sequence). Deletions cut 7 bases from V and 6 bases from J, with 13 bases between. The CDR3 runs 13 residues. The chain's CDR3 is CASTPTLGNEQFF. The CDR3 DNA is TGTGCCAGTACCCCGACTTTGGGCAATGAGCAGTTCTTC.

The chain employs TRBV2 and TRBJ1-1, with TRBD1 matching 9 bases. J gave up 4 bases and V 4 bases, and 10 bases lay outside the gene matches. Germline loops: CDR1 SNHLY, CDR2 FYNNEI. This CDR3 has 16 residues. The CDR3 reads CASSVRGQGFGTEAFF. CDR3 sequence (DNA): TGTGCCAGCAGTGTACGTGGACAGGGGTTCGGCACTGAAGCTTTCTTT.

This clonotype was detected only a few times. Sequence at one end of the junction differs from germline and may be a read error. The rearrangement uses TRBV12-3 or TRBV12-4 and TRBJ2-2; D is unclear. The CDR3 extends over 12 amino acids. In DNA form, the CDR3 reads TGTGCCAGCAGATTAGTCACCGGGGAGCTGTTTTTT. This sequence encodes CASRLVTGELFF.

The rearrangement joins TRBV20-1 to TRBJ2-3; D is possibly TRBD1 (5 bases). Looked up from germline, CDR1 is DFQATT and CDR2 is SNEGSKA (reference sequence). This CDR3 spans 12 amino acids. Trimming stripped 5 bases from V and 1 base from J, with 7 bases between. The chain's CDR3 is CSARRGTDTQYF. CDR3 nucleotides: TGCAGTGCTCGCAGGGGCACAGATACGCAGTATTTT.

This clonotype was recorded a few times. This sequence joins TRBV4-3 and TRBJ2-1; 9 positions match TRBD2. Germline V CDR1 and CDR2: LGHNA, YSLEER. J gave up 2 bases and V 4 bases, and 6 bases lay outside the gene matches. The CDR3 contains 16 residues. The CDR3 region has the DNA TGCGCCAGCAGCCCCCTAGCTAGCGGGACCTACAATGAGCAGTTCTTC. It translates to CASSPLASGTYNEQFF.

The CDR3 bases are TGTGCCTGGAGTGTACTAGGGGGGTATAATCAGCCCCAGCATTTT. This gives the protein CAWSVLGGYNQPQHF. This chain links TRBV30 with TRBJ1-5, with a weak D call TRBD1 (6 bases). The CDR3 spans 15 residues. Trimming stripped 0 bases from V and 4 bases from J, with 13 bases between. Germline CDR1 reads GTSNPN; CDR2 reads SVGIG (reference sequence).

This clonotype was observed a handful of times. The V and J genes are TRBV5-6 and TRBJ2-5, with TRBD1 matching 7 bases. V was clipped by 3 bases and J by 2 bases; unmatched bases: 7. Germline assignment: CDR1 SGHDT and CDR2 YYEEEE. The CDR3 is 15 residues long. The CDR3 DNA reads as TGTGCCAGCAGCTCCCGACAGGGCACACAAGAGACCCAGTACTTC. Its protein product is CASSSRQGTQETQYF. Filled out from reference TRBV5-6 and TRBJ2-5, the complete variable domain reads DAGVTQSPTHLIKTRGQQVTLRCSPKSGHDTVSWYQQALGQGPQFIFQYYEEEERQRGNFPDRFSGHQFPNYSSELNVNALLLGDSALYLCASSSRQGTQETQYFGPGTRLLVL.

V is TRBV6-6 and J is TRBJ2-5, with D perhaps TRBD1 or TRBD2 (5 bases each). The CDR3 covers 12 residues. The V gene lost 8 bases and the J gene lost 3 bases, with 10 bases spanning the gap. From germline, CDR1 is MNHNY and CDR2 SVGAGI (reference sequence). The CDR3 region is CASGGSKETQYF. The CDR3 coding sequence is TGTGCCAGCGGGGGATCTAAAGAGACCCAGTACTTC.

This clonotype has just a few counts. The rearrangement uses TRBV6-5 and TRBJ2-7; 10 bases align to TRBD2. The J segment lost 3 bases and the V segment lost 2 bases, leaving 4 bases of the junction unmatched. The germline CDR1 and CDR2 sequences are MNHEY and SVGAGI. This CDR3 has 15 residues. CDR3 protein: CASSYGAGGGYEQYF. DNA of the CDR3: TGTGCCAGCAGTTACGGAGCGGGGGGGGGCTACGAGCAGTACTTC.

The chain recombines TRBV4-1 with TRBJ1-1, with D unclear. Trimming took 3 bases from V and 3 from J, leaving 11 bases between them. This CDR3 region has 14 residues. Germline V gene sequence: CDR1 MGHRA, CDR2 YSYEKL. DNA of the CDR3: TGCGCCAGCAGCCACGTAAATGAGGACACTGAAGCTTTCTTT. Its protein product is CASSHVNEDTEAFF.

V usage is TRBV6-9 and J usage is TRBJ2-7, with no clear D. The CDR3 covers 10 residues. CDR1 is MNHGY and CDR2 is SVAAGI in the germline V gene. V was shortened by 8 bases and J by 2 bases, with 4 bases between the two germline ends. The CDR3 DNA reads as TGTGCCAGCCTTCCCTACGAGCAGTACTTC. The encoded protein is CASLPYEQYF.

This clonotype has just a few counts. This sequence joins TRBV7-2 and TRBJ2-4; 9 bases are shared with TRBD1. Germline lookup yields CDR1 SGHTA and CDR2 FQGNSA. The CDR3 sequence is 15 residues long. Trimming took 5 bases from V and 9 from J; bases not matched to a gene: 11. The CDR3 protein is CASSGLTGGSGIQYF. The CDR3 nucleotides read TGTGCCAGCAGCGGCTTGACAGGGGGGTCCGGCATTCAGTACTTC.

There are a few counts of this clonotype. This chain uses TRBV7-9 with TRBJ2-1, with 10 bases that match TRBD2. V trimming: 3 bases; J trimming: 8 bases; junction bases outside the gene matches: 4. Germline CDR1 is SEHNR and CDR2 is FQNEAQ (reference sequence). The CDR3 is 14 amino acids. The CDR3 coding sequence is TGTGCCAGCAGCTTTGGTCTAGCGGGAGATGAGCAGTTCTTC. This translates into CASSFGLAGDEQFF.

The sample holds many counts of this clonotype. The rearrangement links TRBV7-6 to TRBJ2-1, with TRBD2 matching over 14 bases. From germline, CDR1 is SGHVS and CDR2 FNYEAQ. V trimming: 4 bases; J trimming: 5 bases; junction bases outside the gene matches: 10. The CDR3 is 18 residues long. The CDR3 region is CASSYGTSGSGGNNEQFF. The CDR3 DNA sequence: TGTGCCAGCAGCTACGGGACTAGCGGGAGTGGGGGAAACAATGAGCAGTTCTTC.

This clonotype has ten or more counts. The J gene is TRBJ2-1, the V gene TRBV24-1; no reliable D call. V was clipped by 1 base and J by 0 bases, with 9 bases between them. Germline V gene sequence: CDR1 KGHDR, CDR2 SFDVKD. CDR3 length: 16 amino acids. CDR3 DNA: TGTGCCACCAGTGATTTTGGGCGGAGCTCCTACAATGAGCAGTTCTTC. This gives the protein CATSDFGRSSYNEQFF.